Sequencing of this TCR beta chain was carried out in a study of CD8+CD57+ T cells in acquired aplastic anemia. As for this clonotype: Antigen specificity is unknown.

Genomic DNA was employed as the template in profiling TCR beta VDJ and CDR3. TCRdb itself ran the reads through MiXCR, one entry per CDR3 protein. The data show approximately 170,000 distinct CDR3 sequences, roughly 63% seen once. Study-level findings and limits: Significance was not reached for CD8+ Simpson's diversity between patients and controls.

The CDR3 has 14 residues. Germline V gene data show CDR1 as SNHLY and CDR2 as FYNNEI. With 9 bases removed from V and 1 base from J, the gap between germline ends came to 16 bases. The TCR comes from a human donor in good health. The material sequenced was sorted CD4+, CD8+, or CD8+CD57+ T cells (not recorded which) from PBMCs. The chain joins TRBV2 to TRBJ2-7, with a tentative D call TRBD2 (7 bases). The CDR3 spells CASRRGRGSYEQYF. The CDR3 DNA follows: TGTGCCAGTCGCCGGGGGAGGGGGTCCTACGAGCAGTACTTC.